The subject of this entry is one T cell receptor beta chain. The CDR3 has 16 residues. Germline V gene lookup returns CDR1 KGHSH and CDR2 LQKENI. V was cut by 1 base and J by 8 bases, with 17 bases left in between. Assay used: immunoSEQ multiplex PCR; TCRdb lists only in-frame clones, some missing. The sample includes over 150,000 clones, about 90% of them seen just once. The data are from a study of blood T cell repertoires in COVID-19. For the study at large: From T cells, B-cell-depleted T cells, or PBMCs came the material, which was cDNA or gDNA.

Categorization into cohorts depended on clinical history that participants reported. Two negative PCRs, clearance, or symptom resolution were required of recovered Cohort 3 donors. The clonotype comes from a woman aged 18-29 years who had recovered from COVID-19. The sequencing sample was made of PBMCs or T cells enriched from blood (not recorded which). The chain combines TRBV18 with TRBJ1-4; D gene unclear. The CDR3, as DNA: TGTGCCAGCTCACCACTCCGGGATGGGTTAAGCGAAAAACTGTTTTTT. Protein: CASSPLRDGLSEKLFF.